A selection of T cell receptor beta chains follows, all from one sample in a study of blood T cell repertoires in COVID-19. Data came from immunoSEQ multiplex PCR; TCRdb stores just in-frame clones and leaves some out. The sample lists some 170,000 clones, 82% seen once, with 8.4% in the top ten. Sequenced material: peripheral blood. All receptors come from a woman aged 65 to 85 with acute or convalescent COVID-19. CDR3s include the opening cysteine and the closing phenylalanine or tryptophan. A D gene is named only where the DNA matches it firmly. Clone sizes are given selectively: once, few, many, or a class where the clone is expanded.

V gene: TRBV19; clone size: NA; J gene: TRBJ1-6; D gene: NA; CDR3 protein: CASRNRALASSPLHF; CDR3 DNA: TGTGCCAGTAGGAACAGGGCCCTCGCCAGTTCACCCCTCCACTTT
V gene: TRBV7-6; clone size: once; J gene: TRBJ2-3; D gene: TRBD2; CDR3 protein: CASSYGSGRAGTDTQYF; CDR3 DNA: TGTGCCAGCAGCTATGGGAGCGGGAGGGCCGGCACAGATACGCAGTATTTT
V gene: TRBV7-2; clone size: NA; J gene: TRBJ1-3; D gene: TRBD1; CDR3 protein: CASSPAGGGNTIYF; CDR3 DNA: TGTGCCAGCAGCCCAGCAGGGGGTGGAAACACCATATATTTT
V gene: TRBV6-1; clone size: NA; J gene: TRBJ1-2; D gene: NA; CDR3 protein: CASSEETVIYGYTF; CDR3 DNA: TGTGCCAGCAGTGAAGAGACAGTAATCTATGGCTACACCTTC
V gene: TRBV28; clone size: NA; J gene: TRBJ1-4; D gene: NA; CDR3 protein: CASGRGGANEKLFF; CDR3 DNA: TGTGCCAGCGGCCGTGGGGGGGCTAATGAAAAACTGTTTTTT
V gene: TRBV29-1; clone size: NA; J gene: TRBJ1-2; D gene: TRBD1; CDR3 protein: CSVDGDRDRADYGYTF; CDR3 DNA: TGCAGCGTTGACGGGGACAGGGATCGAGCGGACTATGGCTACACCTTC
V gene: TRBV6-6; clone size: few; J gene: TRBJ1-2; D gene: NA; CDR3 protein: CASTLIEREAYGYTF; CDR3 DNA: TGTGCCAGCACCTTAATAGAGAGGGAAGCATATGGCTACACCTTC
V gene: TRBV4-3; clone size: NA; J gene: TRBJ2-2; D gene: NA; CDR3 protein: CASSLDTAGELFF; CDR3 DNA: TGCGCCAGCAGCCTAGACACAGCCGGGGAGCTGTTTTTT
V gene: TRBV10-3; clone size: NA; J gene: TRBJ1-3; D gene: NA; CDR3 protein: CAIRVVRTSGNTIYF; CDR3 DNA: TGTGCCATCAGGGTGGTCAGAACCTCTGGAAACACCATATATTTT
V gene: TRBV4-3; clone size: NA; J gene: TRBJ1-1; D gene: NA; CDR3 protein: CASSQDPPPGGTEAFF; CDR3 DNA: TGCGCCAGCAGCCAAGATCCCCCCCCCGGCGGCACTGAAGCTTTCTTT
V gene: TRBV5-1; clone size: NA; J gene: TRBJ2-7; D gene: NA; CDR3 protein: CASSKGQLSTYEQYF; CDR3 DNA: TGCGCCAGCAGCAAAGGACAGTTATCGACCTACGAGCAGTACTTC
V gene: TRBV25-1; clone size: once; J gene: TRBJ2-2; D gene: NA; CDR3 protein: CASHSLPRVTGELFF; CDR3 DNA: TGTGCCAGCCATTCTCTCCCCCGGGTCACCGGGGAGCTGTTTTTT
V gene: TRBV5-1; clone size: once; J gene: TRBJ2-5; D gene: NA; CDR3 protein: CASSHGQGGETQYF; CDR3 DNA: TGCGCCAGCAGCCACGGACAGGGAGGGGAGACCCAGTACTTC
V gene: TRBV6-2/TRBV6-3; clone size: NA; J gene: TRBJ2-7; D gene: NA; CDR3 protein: CASSYRGASGPPLSYEQYF; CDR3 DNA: TGTGCCAGCAGTTACCGGGGGGCCTCCGGACCGCCGCTCTCCTACGAGCAGTACTTC
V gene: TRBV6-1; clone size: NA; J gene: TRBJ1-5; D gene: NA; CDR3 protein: CASSERGGGWSNQPQHF; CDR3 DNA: TGTGCCAGCAGTGAAAGAGGGGGGGGTTGGAGCAATCAGCCCCAGCATTTT
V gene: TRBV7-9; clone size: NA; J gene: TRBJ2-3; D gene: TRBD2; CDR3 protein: CASSRHTSGGYSSTDTQYF; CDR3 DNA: TGTGCCAGCAGCCGACATACTAGCGGGGGGTACTCTAGCACAGATACGCAGTATTTT
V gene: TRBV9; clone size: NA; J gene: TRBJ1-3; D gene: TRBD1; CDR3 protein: CASSPSPPGTGGFGGNTIYF; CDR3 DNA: TGTGCCAGCAGCCCGTCCCCTCCCGGGACAGGGGGCTTTGGTGGAAACACCATATATTTT
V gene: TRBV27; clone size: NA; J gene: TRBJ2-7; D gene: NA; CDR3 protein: CASRETGAYEQYF; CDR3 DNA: TGTGCCAGCAGAGAGACAGGCGCCTACGAGCAGTACTTC
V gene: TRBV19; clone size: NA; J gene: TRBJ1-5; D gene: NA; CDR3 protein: CASTRFLNNQPQHF; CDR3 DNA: TGTGCCAGTACGAGATTCCTAAACAATCAGCCCCAGCATTTT
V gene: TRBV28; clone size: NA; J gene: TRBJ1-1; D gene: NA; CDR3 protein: CASRKGGSHHLNTEAFF; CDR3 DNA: TGTGCCAGCAGGAAGGGAGGGTCCCACCACTTGAACACTGAAGCTTTCTTT
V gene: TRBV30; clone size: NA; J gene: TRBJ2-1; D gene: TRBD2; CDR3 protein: CAWSGGLVPNEQFF; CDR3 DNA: TGTGCCTGGAGTGGCGGACTAGTCCCCAATGAGCAGTTCTTC
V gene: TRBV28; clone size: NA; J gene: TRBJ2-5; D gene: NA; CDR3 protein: CASNPSGTVQETQYF; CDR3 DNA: TGTGCCAGCAACCCCTCCGGGACTGTACAAGAGACCCAGTACTTC
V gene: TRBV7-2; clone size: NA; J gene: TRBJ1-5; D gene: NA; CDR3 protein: CASSLADSIGVSNQPQHF; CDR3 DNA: TGTGCCAGCAGCTTAGCTGACTCCATAGGGGTGAGCAATCAGCCCCAGCATTTT
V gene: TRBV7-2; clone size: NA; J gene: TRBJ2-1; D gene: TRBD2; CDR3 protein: CASSRNSGSEGEQFF; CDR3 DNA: TGTGCCAGCAGCCGCAACAGCGGGAGTGAGGGTGAGCAGTTCTTC
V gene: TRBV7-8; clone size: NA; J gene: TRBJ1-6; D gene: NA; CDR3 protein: CASSLVRGRGSYNSPLHF; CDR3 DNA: TGTGCCAGCAGCTTAGTTCGGGGCAGGGGATCCTATAATTCACCCCTCCACTTT
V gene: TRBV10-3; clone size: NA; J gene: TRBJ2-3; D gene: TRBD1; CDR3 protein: CAISGTGGTDTQYF; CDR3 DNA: TGTGCCATCAGTGGGACAGGGGGCACAGATACGCAGTATTTT
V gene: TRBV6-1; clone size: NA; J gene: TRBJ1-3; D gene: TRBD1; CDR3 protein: CASRERGRPSGNTIYF; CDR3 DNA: TGTGCCAGCAGGGAAAGGGGGCGACCCTCTGGAAACACCATATATTTT
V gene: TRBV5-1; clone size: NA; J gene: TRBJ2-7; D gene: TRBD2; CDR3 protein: CASSSRSGGTNYEQYF; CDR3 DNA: TGCGCCAGCAGCTCCCGTAGCGGGGGGACCAACTACGAGCAGTACTTC
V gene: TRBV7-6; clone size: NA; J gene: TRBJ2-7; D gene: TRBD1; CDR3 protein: CASSRDREYEQYF; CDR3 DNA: TGTGCCAGCAGCAGGGACAGGGAATACGAGCAGTACTTC
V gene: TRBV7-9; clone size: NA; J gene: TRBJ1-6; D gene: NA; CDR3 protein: CASSPDRMSSYNSPLHF; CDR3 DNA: TGTGCCAGCAGCCCCGACAGGATGAGCTCCTATAATTCACCCCTCCACTTT
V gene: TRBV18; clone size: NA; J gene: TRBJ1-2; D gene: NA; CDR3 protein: CASSPRTGANYGYTF; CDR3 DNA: TGTGCCAGCTCACCACGGACGGGGGCTAACTATGGCTACACCTTC
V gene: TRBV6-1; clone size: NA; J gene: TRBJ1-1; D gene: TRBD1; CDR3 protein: CASSERQGTEAFF; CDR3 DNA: TGTGCCAGCAGTGAAAGACAGGGCACTGAAGCTTTCTTT
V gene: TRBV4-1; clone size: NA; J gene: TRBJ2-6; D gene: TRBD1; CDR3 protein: CASSQGQGLGGANVLTF; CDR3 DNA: TGCGCCAGCAGCCAAGGACAGGGGCTCGGGGGGGCCAACGTCCTGACTTTC
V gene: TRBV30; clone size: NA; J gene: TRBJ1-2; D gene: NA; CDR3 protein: CAWMRTRQALYGYTF; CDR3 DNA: TGTGCCTGGATGAGGACCCGACAGGCGCTCTATGGCTACACCTTC
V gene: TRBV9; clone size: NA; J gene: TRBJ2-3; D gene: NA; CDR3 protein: CASSVVGQAESTDTQYF; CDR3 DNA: TGTGCCAGCAGCGTAGTGGGGCAGGCCGAAAGCACAGATACGCAGTATTTT
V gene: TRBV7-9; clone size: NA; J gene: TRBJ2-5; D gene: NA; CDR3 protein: CASSLRVSRGQETQYF; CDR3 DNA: TGTGCCAGCAGCTTACGGGTTTCTCGAGGGCAAGAGACCCAGTACTTC
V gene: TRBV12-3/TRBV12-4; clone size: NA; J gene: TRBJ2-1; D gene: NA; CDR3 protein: CASRMNSGNEQFF; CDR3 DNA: TGTGCCAGCAGGATGAATAGCGGCAATGAGCAGTTCTTC
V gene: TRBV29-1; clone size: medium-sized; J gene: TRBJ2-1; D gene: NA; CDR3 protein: CSATNLIPSSYNEQFF; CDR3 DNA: TGCAGCGCCACAAACCTGATCCCTAGCTCCTACAATGAGCAGTTCTTC
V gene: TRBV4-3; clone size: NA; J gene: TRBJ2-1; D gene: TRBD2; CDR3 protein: CASSQRLAGPSHSYNEQFF; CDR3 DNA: TGCGCCAGCAGCCAGAGACTAGCGGGGCCTTCCCATTCCTACAATGAGCAGTTCTTC
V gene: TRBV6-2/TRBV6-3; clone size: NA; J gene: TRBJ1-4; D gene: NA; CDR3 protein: CASSYLAGDGPTNEKLFF; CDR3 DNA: TGTGCCAGCAGTTATCTCGCCGGAGACGGCCCAACTAATGAAAAACTGTTTTTT
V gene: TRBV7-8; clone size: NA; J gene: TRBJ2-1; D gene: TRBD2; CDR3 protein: CASSLDSSGPYNEQFF; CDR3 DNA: TGTGCCAGCAGCTTAGATTCTAGCGGGCCCTACAATGAGCAGTTCTTC
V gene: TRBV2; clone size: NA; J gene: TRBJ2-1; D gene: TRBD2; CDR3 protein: CASRSGTSGGYEQFF; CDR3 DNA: TGTGCCAGCAGGTCCGGGACTAGCGGGGGGTATGAGCAGTTCTTC
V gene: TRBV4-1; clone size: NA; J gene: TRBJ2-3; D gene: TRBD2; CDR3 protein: CASSQVVVAGRDTQYF; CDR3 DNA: TGCGCCAGCAGCCAAGTGGTGGTAGCGGGGAGAGATACGCAGTATTTT
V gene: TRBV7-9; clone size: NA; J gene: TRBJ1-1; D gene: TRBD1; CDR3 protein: CASKTGGNTEAFF; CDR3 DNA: TGTGCCAGCAAAACAGGGGGGAACACTGAAGCTTTCTTT
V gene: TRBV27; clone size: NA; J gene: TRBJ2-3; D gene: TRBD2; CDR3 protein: CASSLQTSGGTDTQYF; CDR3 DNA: TGTGCCAGCAGTCTCCAGACTAGCGGGGGAACAGATACGCAGTATTTT
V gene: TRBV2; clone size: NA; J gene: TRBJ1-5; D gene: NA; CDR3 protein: CASTQVSTDQPQHF; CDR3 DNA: TGTGCCAGCACGCAGGTGTCTACGGATCAGCCCCAGCATTTT
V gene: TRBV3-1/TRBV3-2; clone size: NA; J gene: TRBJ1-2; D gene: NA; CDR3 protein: CASSQTANYGYTF; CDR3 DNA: TGTGCCAGCAGCCAAACGGCTAACTATGGCTACACCTTC
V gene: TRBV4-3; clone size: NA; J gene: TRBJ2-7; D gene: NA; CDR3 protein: CASSQGWRVGYEQYF; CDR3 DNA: TGCGCCAGCAGCCAAGGGTGGAGGGTGGGCTACGAGCAGTACTTC
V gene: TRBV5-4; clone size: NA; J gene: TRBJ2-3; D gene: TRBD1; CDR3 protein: CASSLDRVTDTQYF; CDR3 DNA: TGTGCCAGCAGCCTTGACAGGGTAACAGATACGCAGTATTTT
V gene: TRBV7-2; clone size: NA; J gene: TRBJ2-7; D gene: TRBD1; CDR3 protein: CTSSLAGTGFYEQYF; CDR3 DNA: TGTACCAGCAGCTTAGCCGGGACAGGGTTCTACGAGCAGTACTTC
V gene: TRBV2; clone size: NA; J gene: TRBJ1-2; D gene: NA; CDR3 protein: CASGADYGYTF; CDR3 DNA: TGTGCCAGTGGGGCCGACTATGGCTACACCTTC
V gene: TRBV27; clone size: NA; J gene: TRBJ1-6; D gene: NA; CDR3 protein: CASSPNGRGRNSPLHF; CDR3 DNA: TGTGCCAGCAGTCCTAATGGGAGGGGACGGAATTCACCCCTCCACTTT
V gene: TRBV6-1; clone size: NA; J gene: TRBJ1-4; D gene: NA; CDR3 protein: CASSEQMGENEKLFF; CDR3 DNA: TGTGCCAGCAGTGAACAAATGGGCGAGAATGAAAAACTGTTTTTT
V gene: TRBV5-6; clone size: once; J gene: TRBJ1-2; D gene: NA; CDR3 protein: CASSLVGIGGDGYTF; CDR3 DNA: TGTGCCAGCAGCTTGGTGGGGATAGGGGGGGATGGCTACACCTTC
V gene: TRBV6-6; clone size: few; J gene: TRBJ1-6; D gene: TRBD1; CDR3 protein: CASSRSIAGTGNSPLHF; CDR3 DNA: TGTGCCAGCAGTCGATCTATTGCCGGGACAGGGAATTCACCCCTCCACTTT